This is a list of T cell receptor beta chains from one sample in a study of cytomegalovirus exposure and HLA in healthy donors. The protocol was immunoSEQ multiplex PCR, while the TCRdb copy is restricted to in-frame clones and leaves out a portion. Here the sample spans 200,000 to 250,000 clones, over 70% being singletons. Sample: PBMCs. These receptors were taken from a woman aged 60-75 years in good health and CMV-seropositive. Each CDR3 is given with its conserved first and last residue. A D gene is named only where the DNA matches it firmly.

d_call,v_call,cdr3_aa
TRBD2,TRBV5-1,CASSSRGPRTTSGSYEQYF
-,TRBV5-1,CASSPRPGRGGTDTQYF
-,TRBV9,CASSVPGGEQYF
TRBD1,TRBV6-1,CASSVSISRGRETQYF
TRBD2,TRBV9,CASSTSGGASSYNEQFF
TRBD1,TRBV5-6,CASSRQGNSGNTIYF
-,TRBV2,CASRTTFLTDTQYF
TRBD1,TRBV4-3,CASSQDEGQGLNTEAFF
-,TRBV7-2,CASSLYAEAFF
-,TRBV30,CAWSVVATGQYF
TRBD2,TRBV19,CASRREGLASHEQYF
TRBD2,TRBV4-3,CASSQEGAGVGRDTQYF
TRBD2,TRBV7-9,CASSSTRVASGLGEQYF
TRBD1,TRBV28,CASSPPGTGLGYGYTF
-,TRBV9,CASSPLGAARSNTQYF
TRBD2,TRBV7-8,CASSPLRVAGEADTQYF
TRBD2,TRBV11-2,CASSLLTSGYNEQFF
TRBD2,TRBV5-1,CASSPKGTSGRADYNEQFF
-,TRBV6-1,CASSESGREEKLFF
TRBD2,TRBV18,CASSPKGLAGETQYF
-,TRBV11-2,CASSWEGDTEAFF
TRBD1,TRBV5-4,CASSLEAQGAAGYTF
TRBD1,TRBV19,CASSTPTGGTEAFF
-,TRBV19,CASSRGREAFF
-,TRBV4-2,CASSHGSEGDTYGYTF
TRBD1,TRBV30,CAWIPHPGQVVGYTF
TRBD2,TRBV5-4,CASSRGPSGGKSSYEQYF
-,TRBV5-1,CASSLAQGGPYEQYF
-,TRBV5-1,CASSLELTGRGETQYF
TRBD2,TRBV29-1,CSVKTSGRGVPGTDTQYF
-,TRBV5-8,CASSLGGRGEKLFF
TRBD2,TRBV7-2,CASSFQRGGETQYF
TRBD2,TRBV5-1,CASSWGMSGRYETQYF
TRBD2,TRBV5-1,CASSLGLAGNDEQYF
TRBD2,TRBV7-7,CASSRGGDANEQFF
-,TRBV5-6,CASSSIRGSNQPQHF
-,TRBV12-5,CASGGRDTNTEAFF
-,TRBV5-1,CASSFQNTEAFF
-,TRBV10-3,CAAQTSPVAGRTGELFF
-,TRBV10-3,CAIRGAQGASGNTIYF
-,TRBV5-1,CASSLEVAVYNEQFF
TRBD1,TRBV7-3,CASLQDRGTGELFF
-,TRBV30,CAWNGDSQETQYF
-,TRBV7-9,CASSFQGRQPQHF
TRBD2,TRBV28,CASSLFGGGAAKNIQYF
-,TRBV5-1,CASRPGGVDTEAFF
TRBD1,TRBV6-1,CASRGTGAVSQPQHF
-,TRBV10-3,CATGQSNSPLHF
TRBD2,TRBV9,CASSVDGAGGLETQYF
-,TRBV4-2,CASSLTTVSNQPQHF
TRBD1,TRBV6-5,CASSTDRGKGQPQHF
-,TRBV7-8,CASSPLTPGETQYF
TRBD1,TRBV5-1,CASSLGQGEIYEQYF
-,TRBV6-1,CASILSANYGYTF
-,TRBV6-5,CASSYGPSSNEQFF
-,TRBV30,CAWSVGGTAYEQYF
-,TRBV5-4,CASSFGRDTEAFF